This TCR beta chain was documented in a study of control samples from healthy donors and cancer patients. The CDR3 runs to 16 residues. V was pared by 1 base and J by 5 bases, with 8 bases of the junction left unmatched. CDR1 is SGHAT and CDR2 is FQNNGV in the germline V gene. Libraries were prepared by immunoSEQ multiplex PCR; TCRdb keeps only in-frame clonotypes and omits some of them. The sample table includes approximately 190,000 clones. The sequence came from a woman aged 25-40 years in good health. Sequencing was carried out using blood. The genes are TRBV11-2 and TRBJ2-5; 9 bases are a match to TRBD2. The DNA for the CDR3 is TGTGCCAGCAGCTTAGCGGGCGGGGGGGCCGGTGAGACCCAGTACTTC. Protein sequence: CASSLAGGGAGETQYF.